This record concerns one TCR beta chain sequence. The ends lost 5 bases at V and 4 bases at J; junction bases unmatched: 9. This CDR3 region has 15 residues. The data are from a study of blood T cells in healthy people across ages. Alongside a J-beta primer mix, a sample-barcoded 5' primer served in a second PCR lasting about 6 to 12 cycles. From the 5' RACE reads, TCRdb called clonotypes with MiXCR, one entry per CDR3 protein. The table shows some 890,000 distinct CDR3 sequences, with 25% to 35% occurring only once. This same sample was also part of a study on T cells of mothers and their children.

The chain joins TRBV12-3 or TRBV12-4 to TRBJ2-3, with TRBD2 matching over 7 bases. The specimen was blood. The TCR sequence derives from a woman in her thirties or forties in good health. For the CDR3, the DNA is TGTGCCAGCAGTGCCCCCGAGCGGGAATCAGATACGCAGTATTTT. Its protein is CASSAPERESDTQYF.